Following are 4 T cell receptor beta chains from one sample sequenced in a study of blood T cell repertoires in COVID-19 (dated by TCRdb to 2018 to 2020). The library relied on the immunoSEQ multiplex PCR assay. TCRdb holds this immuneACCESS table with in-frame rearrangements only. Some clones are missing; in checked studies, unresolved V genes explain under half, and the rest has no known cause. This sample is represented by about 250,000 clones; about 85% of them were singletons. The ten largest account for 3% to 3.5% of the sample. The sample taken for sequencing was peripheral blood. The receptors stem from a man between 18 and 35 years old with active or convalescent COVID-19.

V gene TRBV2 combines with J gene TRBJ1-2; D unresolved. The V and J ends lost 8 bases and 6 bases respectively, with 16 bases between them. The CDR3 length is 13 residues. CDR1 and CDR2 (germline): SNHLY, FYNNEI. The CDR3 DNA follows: TGTGCCAGCGACCTGGGGAAGACTAATGGCTACACCTTC. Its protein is CASDLGKTNGYTF. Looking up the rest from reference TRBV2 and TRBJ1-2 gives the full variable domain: EPEVTQTPSHQVTQMGQEVILRCVPISNHLYFYWYRQILGQKVEFLVSFYNNEISEKSEIFDDQFSVERPDGSNFTLKIRSTKLEDSAMYFCASDLGKTNGYTFGSGTRLTVV.

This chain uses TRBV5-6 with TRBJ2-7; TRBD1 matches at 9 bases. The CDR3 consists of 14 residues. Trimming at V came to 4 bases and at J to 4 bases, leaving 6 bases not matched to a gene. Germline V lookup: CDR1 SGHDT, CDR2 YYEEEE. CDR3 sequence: CASSAGTGTYEQYF. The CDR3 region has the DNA TGTGCCAGCAGCGCTGGGACAGGGACGTACGAGCAGTACTTC.

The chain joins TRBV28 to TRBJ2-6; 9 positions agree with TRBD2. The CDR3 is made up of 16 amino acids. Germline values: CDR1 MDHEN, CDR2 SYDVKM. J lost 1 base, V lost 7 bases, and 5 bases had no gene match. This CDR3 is CASTLAGESGANVLTF. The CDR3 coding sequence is TGTGCCAGCACATTAGCGGGAGAGTCTGGGGCCAACGTCCTGACTTTC.

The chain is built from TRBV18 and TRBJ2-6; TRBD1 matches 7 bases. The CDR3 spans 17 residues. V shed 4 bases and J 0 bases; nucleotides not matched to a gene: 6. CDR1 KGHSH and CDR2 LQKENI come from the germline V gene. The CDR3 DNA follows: TGTGCCAGCTCACGTTATACAGGGGTCTCTGGGGCCAACGTCCTGACTTTC. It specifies CASSRYTGVSGANVLTF. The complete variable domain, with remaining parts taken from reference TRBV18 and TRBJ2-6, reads NAGVMQNPRHLVRRRGQEARLRCSPMKGHSHVYWYRQLPEEGLKFMVYLQKENIIDESGMPKERFSAEFPKEGPSILRIQQVVRGDSAAYFCASSRYTGVSGANVLTFGAGSRLTVL.